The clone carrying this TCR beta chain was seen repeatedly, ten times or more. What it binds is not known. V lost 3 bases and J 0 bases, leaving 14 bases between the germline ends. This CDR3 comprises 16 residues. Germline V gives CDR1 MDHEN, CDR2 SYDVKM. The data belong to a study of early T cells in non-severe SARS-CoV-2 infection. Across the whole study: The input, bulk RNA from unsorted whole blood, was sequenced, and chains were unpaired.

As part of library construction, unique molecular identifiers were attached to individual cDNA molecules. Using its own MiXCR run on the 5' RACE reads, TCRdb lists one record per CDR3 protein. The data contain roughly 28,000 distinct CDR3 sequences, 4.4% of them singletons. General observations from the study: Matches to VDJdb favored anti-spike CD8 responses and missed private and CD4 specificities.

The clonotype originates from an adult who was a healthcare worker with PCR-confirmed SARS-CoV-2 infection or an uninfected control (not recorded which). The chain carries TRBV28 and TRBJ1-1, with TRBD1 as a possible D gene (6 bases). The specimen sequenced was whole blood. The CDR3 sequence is CASSFLGASLNTEAFF. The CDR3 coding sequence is TGTGCCAGCAGTTTCTTGGGGGCATCTCTGAACACTGAAGCTTTCTTT.